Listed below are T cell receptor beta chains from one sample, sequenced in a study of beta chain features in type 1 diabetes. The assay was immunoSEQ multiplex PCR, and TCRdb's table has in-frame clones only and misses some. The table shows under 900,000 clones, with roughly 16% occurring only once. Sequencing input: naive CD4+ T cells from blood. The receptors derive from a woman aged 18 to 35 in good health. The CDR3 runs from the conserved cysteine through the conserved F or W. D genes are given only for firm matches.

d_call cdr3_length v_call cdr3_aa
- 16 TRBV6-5 CASSYDIWATSYEQYF
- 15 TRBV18 CASSPDGSNTGELFF
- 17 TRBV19 CASSFNTREYIDNEQFF
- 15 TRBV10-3 CAISDFQEFTYEQYF
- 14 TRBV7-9 CASSLVGGTDTQYF
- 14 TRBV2 CASSEGGSRGTQYF
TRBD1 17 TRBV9 CASSVGTGGSANYGYTF
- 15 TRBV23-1 CASSHRQDGRYGYTF
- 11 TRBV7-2 CASSRRETQYF
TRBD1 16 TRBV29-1 CLTSGQGLEANYGYTF
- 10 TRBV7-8 CASSLGEQFF
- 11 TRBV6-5 CAGVSGYEQYF
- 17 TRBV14 CASSHDSSSRFTDTQYF
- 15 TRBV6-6 CASSYSNVGIDTQYF
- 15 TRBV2 CASSEGGNSYNEQFF
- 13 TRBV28 CASRGQVTNEQFF
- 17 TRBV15 CATTLWTGTPSGNTIYF
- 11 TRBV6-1 CASSEYDTQYF
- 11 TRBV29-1 CTAQVGYEQYF
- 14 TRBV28 CASSPGGLHYGYTF
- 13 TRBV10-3 CAISEGKTYEQYF
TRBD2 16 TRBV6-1 CASSEATGGRAYEQYF
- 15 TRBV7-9 CASSLARGAGNTIYF
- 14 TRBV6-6 CASSYLRNTGELFF
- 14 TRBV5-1 CATSWGAGNGEQFF
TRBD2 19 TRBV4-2 CASSPPGLAGGRNTGELFF
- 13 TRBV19 CASSIGRGHEQFF
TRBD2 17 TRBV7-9 CASSLGLAGALGNEQFF
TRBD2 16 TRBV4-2 CASSPQLAGVVHEQFF
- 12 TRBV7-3 CASSFPSGEQFF
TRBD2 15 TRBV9 CASGRLAGGPFEQYF
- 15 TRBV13 CASSFGGPGNQPQHF
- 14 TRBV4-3 CASSPRDNYQPQHF
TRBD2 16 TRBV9 CASSVALAGVGETQYF
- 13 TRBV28 CASRQGLSQPQHF
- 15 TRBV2 CASRDHPWANTEAFF
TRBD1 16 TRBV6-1 CASSGFPGQVSYGYTF
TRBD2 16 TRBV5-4 CASSLKREDLRNTQYF
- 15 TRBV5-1 CASSLPYSQNTEAFF
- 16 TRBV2 CASRRRQAIEDYGYTF
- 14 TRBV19 CATSTGPNTGELFF
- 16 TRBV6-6 CASTSPNGDGNEGYTF
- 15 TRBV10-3 CAIRPGSRSYNEQFF